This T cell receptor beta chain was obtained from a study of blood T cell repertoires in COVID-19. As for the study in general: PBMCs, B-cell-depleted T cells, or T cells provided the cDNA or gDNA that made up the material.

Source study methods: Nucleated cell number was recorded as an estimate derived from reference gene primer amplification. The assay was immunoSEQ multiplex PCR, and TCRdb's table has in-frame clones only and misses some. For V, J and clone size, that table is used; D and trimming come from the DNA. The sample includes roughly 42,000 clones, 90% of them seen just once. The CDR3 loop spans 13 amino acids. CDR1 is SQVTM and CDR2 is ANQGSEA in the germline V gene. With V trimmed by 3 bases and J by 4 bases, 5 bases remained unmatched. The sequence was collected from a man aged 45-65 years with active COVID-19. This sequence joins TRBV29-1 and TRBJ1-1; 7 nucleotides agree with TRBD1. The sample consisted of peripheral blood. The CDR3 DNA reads TGCAGCGTTGACAGGGGGAGTAGCACTGAAGCTTTCTTT. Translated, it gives CSVDRGSSTEAFF.